The rows below give T cell receptor beta chains drawn from one sample of a study of T-cell reconstitution after alpha-beta-depleted transplantation in children. A single record per CDR3 protein comes from TCRdb applying MiXCR to the PCR reads. The sample shows about 440,000 distinct CDR3 sequences, about 45% of them seen only once. This material consisted of PBMCs, taken before TCRalphabeta/CD19-depleted stem cell transplant. These receptors were collected from a girl aged 2 to 9 with aplastic anemia, due to receive a stem cell transplant. The CDR3 runs from the conserved cysteine through the conserved F or W. A D gene is named only where the DNA matches it firmly. A row's size may be missing; if present it is once, few, many or a size class.

cdr3_aa | cdr3_nt | clone_size | j_call | d_call | v_call
CASRISGGALGEQYF | TGTGCCAGCAGAATCAGCGGGGGGGCCTTGGGAGAGCAGTACTTC | . | TRBJ2-7 | TRBD2 | TRBV7-8
CASSLLGSGRNNEQFF | TGTGCCAGCAGTCTCCTGGGCAGCGGGAGGAACAATGAGCAGTTCTTC | . | TRBJ2-1 | TRBD2 | TRBV27
CASSFSEGEQFF | TGCGCCAGCAGCTTTAGCGAGGGGGAGCAGTTCTTC | . | TRBJ2-1 | . | TRBV5-1
CASSSPWTSGSYEQYF | TGCGCCAGCAGCTCGCCCTGGACTAGCGGCTCCTACGAGCAGTACTTC | . | TRBJ2-7 | TRBD2 | TRBV5-1
CASSPTGAGVSGELFF | TGCGCCAGCAGCCCCACCGGGGCAGGGGTATCCGGGGAGCTGTTTTTT | . | TRBJ2-2 | . | TRBV5-1
CASSVGQTASGELFF | TGCGCCAGCAGCGTGGGACAGACCGCTTCTGGGGAGCTGTTTTTT | once | TRBJ2-2 | TRBD1 | TRBV5-1
CASSPTAGSYNEQFF | TGTGCCAGCAGCCCTACGGCGGGGTCCTACAATGAGCAGTTCTTC | . | TRBJ2-1 | . | TRBV7-3
CASSPLTSSGATYEQYF | TGTGCCAGCAGTCCCCTGACTTCTAGCGGGGCAACCTACGAGCAGTACTTC | . | TRBJ2-7 | TRBD2 | TRBV6-1
CASSYRSGTSGMADTQYF | TGTGCCAGCAGTTACCGTTCGGGAACTAGCGGGATGGCAGATACGCAGTATTTT | many | TRBJ2-3 | TRBD2 | TRBV6-5
CASSGTSSFNEQFF | TGTGCCAGCAGCGGGACTAGCTCATTCAATGAGCAGTTCTTC | few | TRBJ2-1 | TRBD2 | TRBV27
CASSRGTGETDTQYF | TGTGCCAGCAGCCGGGGGACAGGTGAAACAGATACGCAGTATTTT | many | TRBJ2-3 | TRBD1 | TRBV25-1
CSVETSDRLYEQYF | TGCAGCGTTGAGACGTCGGACAGGCTCTACGAGCAGTACTTC | . | TRBJ2-7 | TRBD1 | TRBV29-1
CATSTPVWVNEQFF | TGTGCCACCAGCACCCCGGTATGGGTAAATGAGCAGTTCTTC | . | TRBJ2-1 | . | TRBV15
CASGRTENTEAFF | TGCGCCAGCGGCAGGACAGAGAACACTGAAGCTTTCTTT | many | TRBJ1-1 | . | TRBV5-1
CSVVHRGKVEQFF | TGCAGCGTTGTCCACAGGGGAAAAGTCGAGCAGTTCTTC | many | TRBJ2-1 | TRBD1 | TRBV29-1
CASSQDQVGTGELFF | TGCGCCAGCAGCCAAGATCAAGTGGGCACCGGGGAGCTGTTTTTT | . | TRBJ2-2 | . | TRBV4-3
CASSSRTSSYNEQFF | TGTGCCAGCAGTTCCCGGACAAGCTCCTACAATGAGCAGTTCTTC | . | TRBJ2-1 | . | TRBV28